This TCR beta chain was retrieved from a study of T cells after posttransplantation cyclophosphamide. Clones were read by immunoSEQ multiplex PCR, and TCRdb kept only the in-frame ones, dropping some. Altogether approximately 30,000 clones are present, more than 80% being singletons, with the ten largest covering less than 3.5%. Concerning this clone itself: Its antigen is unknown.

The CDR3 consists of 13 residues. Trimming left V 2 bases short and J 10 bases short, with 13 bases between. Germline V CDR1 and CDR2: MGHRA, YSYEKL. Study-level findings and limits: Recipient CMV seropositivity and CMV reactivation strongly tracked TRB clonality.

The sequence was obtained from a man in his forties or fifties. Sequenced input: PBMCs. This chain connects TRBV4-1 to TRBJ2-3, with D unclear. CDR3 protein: CASSQTPFSAQYF. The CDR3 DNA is TGCGCCAGCAGCCAAACCCCATTTTCAGCGCAGTATTTT.